Below are 30 T cell receptor beta chains sequenced from a single sample in a study of blood T cells in healthy people across ages. A second PCR of roughly 7 to 11 cycles used a sample-barcoded 5' primer and a J-beta primer mix. TCRdb re-called the 5' RACE reads with MiXCR, one entry per CDR3 protein. The table has around 690,000 distinct CDR3 sequences, 58% seen once. Sequencing was performed on blood. The receptors stem from a man aged 55 to 70 in good health.

The chain joins TRBV15 to TRBJ2-1; D is unresolved. The CDR3 is 13 residues long. Germline lookup yields CDR1 LNHNV and CDR2 YYDKDF (reference sequence). With 1 base removed from V and 7 bases from J, the gap between germline ends came to 8 bases. The CDR3 nucleotides are TGTGCCACCAGCAGAGCCCCCCGGAATGAGCAGTTCTTC. Its protein product is CATSRAPRNEQFF.

In DNA, the CDR3 is TGTGCCAGCAGCCCCCGACTAGCGGGGGGGCAGAATGAGCAGTTCTTC. Its protein is CASSPRLAGGQNEQFF. The J gene is TRBJ2-1, the V gene TRBV11-2; 14 bases line up with TRBD2. The germline gives CDR1 SGHAT, CDR2 FQNNGV. V was clipped by 5 bases and J by 7 bases; unmatched bases: 7. The CDR3 is 16 residues long.

J is TRBJ2-7 and V is TRBV18; D uncertain. CDR3 length equals 14 residues. The germline V and J ends were trimmed by 0 bases and 3 bases, with 9 bases remaining between them. Per germline, CDR1 KGHSH and CDR2 LQKENI. The CDR3, as DNA: TGTGCCAGCTCACCACCGAACAGCGTCTACGAGCAGTACTTC. Its translation: CASSPPNSVYEQYF.

Comment on this clonotype: It may be a read error: a sequence one base away is much more abundant. The chain couples TRBV11-2 to TRBJ2-1; TRBD2 aligns across 9 bases. Per germline, CDR1 SGHAT and CDR2 FQNNGV. This CDR3 comprises 18 residues. Germline trimming cut 0 bases from V and 5 bases from J; bases unmatched to any gene: 11. This CDR3 reads CASSLEFSGGSSHNEQFF. CDR3 sequence (DNA): TGTGCCAGCAGCTTAGAATTTAGCGGGGGCTCTTCCCACAATGAGCAGTTCTTC.

The chain has TRBV7-2 and TRBJ1-2, with 8 bases aligning to TRBD1. This CDR3 spans 14 amino acids. The germline gives CDR1 SGHTA, CDR2 FQGNSA. The J segment lost 8 bases and the V segment lost 4 bases, leaving 9 bases of the junction unmatched. The DNA for the CDR3 is TGTGCCAGCAGCTCCGGGGCAGGGGGCTGGGGCTACACCTTC. Translating it yields CASSSGAGGWGYTF.

The chain is built from TRBV3-1 and TRBJ2-1; D tentatively reads TRBD1 or TRBD2 (5 bases each). The CDR3 sequence is 15 residues long. From germline, CDR1 is LGHDT and CDR2 YNNKEL (reference sequence). The V and J ends lost 1 base and 0 bases respectively, with 7 bases between them. The CDR3 reads CASSQARGSYNEQFF. The CDR3 DNA reads as TGTGCCAGCAGCCAAGCGAGGGGCTCCTACAATGAGCAGTTCTTC.

This chain joins TRBV7-9 and TRBJ2-7, with TRBD1 identical over 12 bases. The CDR3 length is 15 residues. Trimming took 4 bases from V and 7 from J; bases not matched to a gene: 8. Germline lookup yields CDR1 SEHNR and CDR2 FQNEAQ (reference sequence). The CDR3 DNA reads as TGTGCCAGCAGCTCCACCGGGGACAGGGGGCAAGAGCAGTACTTC. It specifies CASSSTGDRGQEQYF.

The chain links TRBV9 to TRBJ2-7; 11 bases align to TRBD1. The J call may be incorrect, as the DNA end agrees better with TRBJ2-5. The CDR3 is 15 residues long. In germline, CDR1 is SGDLS, CDR2 YYNGEE. The CDR3 region has the DNA TGTGCCAGCAGCGAGGGACAGGGGGGTCGAGAGACCCAGTACTTC. Its protein product is CASSEGQGGRETQYF.

The chain joins TRBV21-1 to TRBJ2-7; TRBD1 is the table's D call and was not checked against the DNA. TRBV21-1 is flagged as a pseudogene. The length of the CDR3 is 15 residues. The CDR3 DNA reads TGTGCCAGCAGCAAAGGTTGGGGGTTATACTACGAACAGTACTTC. As protein: CASSKGWGLYYEQYF.

V usage is TRBV12-3 or TRBV12-4 and J usage is TRBJ2-5, with TRBD1 as a possible D gene (5 bases). This CDR3 has 13 residues. V was clipped by 7 bases and J by 1 base, with 10 bases between them. CDR3 nucleotides: TGTGCCAGCACCAAGGACACCCAAGAGACCCAGTACTTC. This translates into CASTKDTQETQYF.

The sample holds a few counts of this clonotype. The V call is TRBV5-1, the J call TRBJ2-5; tentatively, D is TRBD1 (6 bases). This CDR3 comprises 13 residues. Trimming stripped 3 bases from V and 5 bases from J, with 11 bases between. CDR1 SGHRS and CDR2 YFSETQ come from the germline V gene. Here the CDR3 DNA reads TGCGCCAGCAGCTGGGACCAGGGGGAGACCCAGTACTTC. It codes for CASSWDQGETQYF.

This chain uses TRBV6-1 with TRBJ2-7, with 8 bases matching TRBD1. The CDR3 has 12 amino acids. V was clipped by 8 bases and J by 3 bases; unmatched bases: 3. From germline, CDR1 is MNHNS and CDR2 SASEGT. CDR3 sequence (DNA): TGTGCCAGCGGGACAGGATACTACGAGCAGTACTTC. This encodes CASGTGYYEQYF.

Concerning this clonotype itself: This CDR3 fails to terminate in the conserved phenylalanine or tryptophan, so it likely reflects a read error. This chain uses TRBV29-1 with TRBJ2-5; D not resolved. Trimming pared 4 bases from V and 3 bases from J, leaving 9 bases between. The CDR3 covers 12 residues. CDR1 and CDR2 from the germline V gene are SQVTM and ANQGSEA. The CDR3 is CSVGRGKETQYV. The CDR3 DNA follows: TGCAGCGTTGGACGCGGTAAAGAGACCCAGTACGTC.

This clonotype came up once. V usage is TRBV12-3 or TRBV12-4 and J usage is TRBJ2-3; TRBD2 matches 10 bases. There are 15 residues in the CDR3. V lost 6 bases to trimming and J lost 1 base; unmatched junction nucleotides: 4. The CDR3 nucleotides read TGTGCCAGCAGGCCCCTAGCGGGGGGCACAGATACGCAGTATTTT. The encoded protein is CASRPLAGGTDTQYF.

V usage is TRBV5-6 and J usage is TRBJ1-1, with TRBD1 matching over 7 bases. This CDR3 spans 13 amino acids. Germline V gene sequence: CDR1 SGHDT, CDR2 YYEEEE. Trimming cost V 3 bases and J 4 bases; bases outside gene matches: 3. The CDR3 region is CASSSQGTTEAFF. The CDR3 DNA is TGTGCCAGCAGCTCACAGGGGACCACTGAAGCTTTCTTT.

The rearrangement joins TRBV21-1 to TRBJ2-7; the table's D call TRBD2 went unverified against the DNA. Matching the DNA end better, TRBJ2-5 makes the J call doubtful. TRBV21-1 is an annotated pseudogene. CDR3 length: 17 amino acids. The CDR3 DNA reads TGTGCCAGCAGCAAACTGCCAGTTGCGGGGGGCCGTAAGACCCAGTACTTC. Amino acids: CASSKLPVAGGRKTQYF.

V gene TRBV4-2 combines with J gene TRBJ2-7; D is uncertain. V was clipped by 0 bases and J by 7 bases, with 19 bases between them. The germline V gene has CDR1 LGHNA and CDR2 YNFKEQ. The CDR3 has 16 residues. The CDR3 DNA reads as TGTGCCAGCAGCCAAGATCCCTCAGGTAGTGGAAATGAGCAGTACTTC. Translating gives CASSQDPSGSGNEQYF.

The V gene is TRBV5-1, the J gene TRBJ2-5; TRBD1 aligns across 7 bases. Germline CDR1 SGHRS, CDR2 YFSETQ. CDR3 length: 15 amino acids. V trimming: 5 bases; J trimming: 5 bases; junction bases outside the gene matches: 12. CDR3 sequence (DNA): TGCGCCAGCAGTTCGACAGGGAGCACGCTGGAGACCCAGTACTTC. Protein product: CASSSTGSTLETQYF. Complete variable domain (other parts from reference TRBV5-1 and TRBJ2-5): KAGVTQTPRYLIKTRGQQVTLSCSPISGHRSVSWYQQTPGQGLQFLFEYFSETQRNKGNFPGRFSGRQFSNSRSEMNVSTLELGDSALYLCASSSTGSTLETQYFGPGTRLLVL.

The chain combines TRBV3-1 with TRBJ1-1, with 7 bases that match TRBD1. This CDR3 is built from 13 residues. CDR1 and CDR2 (germline): LGHDT, YNNKEL (reference sequence). The J segment lost 6 bases and the V segment lost 4 bases, leaving 5 bases of the junction unmatched. CDR3 region: CASSLRQGSEAFF. As DNA, the CDR3 is TGTGCCAGCAGCCTCAGACAGGGCTCTGAAGCTTTCTTT.

The gene calls are TRBV2 and TRBJ2-3, with 7 bases identical to TRBD1. The CDR3 spans 13 residues. Trimming at V came to 7 bases and at J to 4 bases, leaving 5 bases not matched to a gene. Looked up from germline, CDR1 is SNHLY and CDR2 is FYNNEI. Here the CDR3 DNA reads TGTGCCAGCAACTTTCAGGGGGCAGATACGCAGTATTTT. Protein: CASNFQGADTQYF.

The chain is built from TRBV7-9 and TRBJ2-1; D may match TRBD1 or TRBD2 (6 bases each). Germline V gives CDR1 SEHNR, CDR2 FQNEAQ (reference sequence). V shed 5 bases and J shed 5 bases, with 16 bases lying between them. The CDR3 loop spans 15 amino acids. The CDR3 here is CASSPVGGLNNEQFF. DNA of the CDR3: TGTGCCAGCAGCCCCGTTGGGGGGCTTAACAATGAGCAGTTCTTC.

The V call is TRBV11-2, the J call TRBJ2-5, with a possible D match to TRBD1 (6 bases). V dropped 1 base and J dropped 11 bases, with 20 bases sitting between them. Per germline, CDR1 SGHAT and CDR2 FQNNGV. The length of the CDR3 is 15 residues. CDR3 nucleotides: TGTGCCAGCAGCTTAGCAGGGGCAACCTACAATGAGCAGTACTTC. It translates to CASSLAGATYNEQYF.

The rearrangement joins TRBV6-5 to TRBJ2-1; 9 bases are shared with TRBD1. Losses at the gene ends were 0 bases for V and 8 bases for J; bases not matched to a gene: 8. This CDR3 contains 16 residues. CDR1 is MNHEY, CDR2 SVGAGI, per germline. This CDR3 is CASSYSNRGLFYEQFF. CDR3 nucleotides: TGTGCCAGCAGTTACTCGAACAGGGGGCTTTTCTATGAGCAGTTCTTC.

J is TRBJ2-1 and V is TRBV18, with D perhaps TRBD2 (5 bases). Germline V gives CDR1 KGHSH, CDR2 LQKENI. V was trimmed by 3 bases and J by 10 bases, leaving 13 bases between them. The CDR3 sequence is 13 residues long. In DNA, the CDR3 is TGTGCCAGCTCACCTACTAGTTCCTACGAGCAGTTCTTC. Protein product: CASSPTSSYEQFF.

The V call is TRBV2, the J call TRBJ2-1, with 7 bases identical to TRBD1. The CDR3 runs 14 residues. V lost 5 bases, J lost 6 bases, and 7 bases stayed unmatched. Germline CDR1 is SNHLY and CDR2 is FYNNEI. For the CDR3, the DNA is TGTGCCAGCAGTACCCGGACAGGCTCCAATGAGCAGTTCTTC. Protein: CASSTRTGSNEQFF.

There are a few counts of this clonotype. The chain uses TRBV12-3 or TRBV12-4 and TRBJ2-6; D is perhaps TRBD1 (6 bases). Trimming left V 3 bases short and J 4 bases short, with 10 bases between. This CDR3 has 15 amino acids. CDR3 in amino acids: CASSFSGAGANVLTF. In nucleotides, the CDR3 is TGTGCCAGCAGTTTTTCAGGGGCAGGGGCCAACGTCCTGACTTTC.

The chain employs TRBV5-1 and TRBJ2-5; TRBD1 is a possible D gene (5 bases). The CDR3 is 15 amino acids. V lost 0 bases to trimming and J lost 2 bases, with 11 bases between them. Germline-derived CDR1 and CDR2 are SGHRS and YFSETQ. Here the CDR3 reads CASSLVPQGQETQYF. The CDR3 bases are TGCGCCAGCAGCTTGGTACCCCAGGGACAAGAGACCCAGTACTTC.

The CDR3 nucleotides read TGTGCCAGCAGTCCGACAGGGTATAATTCACCCCTCCACTTT. This translates into CASSPTGYNSPLHF. This chain uses TRBV12-3 or TRBV12-4 with TRBJ1-6; 7 bases align to TRBD1. Trimming took 5 bases from V and 4 from J; bases not matched to a gene: 2. The CDR3 runs to 14 residues.

J is TRBJ2-3 and V is TRBV6-5; D is perhaps TRBD2 (6 bases). Germline-derived CDR1 and CDR2 are MNHEY and SVGAGI. The CDR3 sequence is 16 residues long. V was clipped by 8 bases and J by 6 bases, with 24 bases between them. CDR3 sequence: CASWTTSRRPRDTQYF. CDR3 coding DNA: TGTGCCAGCTGGACAACTAGCCGAAGACCTAGGGATACGCAGTATTTT.

As for this clonotype: This sequence may be a read error, since a much larger clone differs from it by one base. The chain uses TRBV20-1 and TRBJ1-2; a possible D gene is TRBD1 (5 bases). V was shortened by 6 bases and J by 0 bases, with 17 bases between the two germline ends. Per the germline V gene, CDR1 is DFQATT and CDR2 is SNEGSKA (reference sequence). This CDR3 has 15 amino acids. The CDR3 spells CSAVLGVTANYGYTF. CDR3 in DNA: TGCAGTGCCGTCTTGGGGGTCACGGCTAACTATGGCTACACCTTC.